A selection of T cell receptor beta chains follows, all from one sample in a study of response to subunit inactivated influenza vaccine. TCRdb independently ran MiXCR on the RT-PCR reads; one entry per CDR3 protein. The profile shows 610,000 or so distinct CDR3 sequences, about 14% of them singletons. The input for sequencing was PBMCs from blood, taken roughly 12 days after vaccination. These receptors originate from a man in his forties or fifties who received an inactivated influenza vaccine. Each CDR3 is given with its conserved first and last residue. The order of the fields is V gene, D gene, J gene, clone size, CDR3 protein, CDR3 DNA. A D gene is named only where the DNA matches it firmly. Only some rows state a clone size, as once, few, many or a class for expanded clones.

TRBV29-1	TRBD1	TRBJ1-2	few	CSVDDRDRDYGYTF	TGCAGCGTTGACGACCGGGACAGAGACTATGGCTACACCTTC
TRBV9	NA	TRBJ2-1	few	CASSVMMGGPSYNEQFF	TGTGCCAGCAGCGTGATGATGGGGGGCCCTTCCTACAATGAGCAGTTCTTC
TRBV20-1	TRBD2	TRBJ2-1	few	CSALGLGYNEQFF	TGCAGTGCTCTTGGACTAGGCTACAATGAGCAGTTCTTC
TRBV19	TRBD2	TRBJ2-2	few	CASMGMSGGTGELFF	TGTGCCAGTATGGGCATGAGCGGGGGAACCGGGGAGCTGTTTTTT
TRBV7-7	TRBD1	TRBJ2-1	few	CASSLGTGENEQFF	TGTGCCAGCAGCTTAGGTACAGGGGAGAATGAGCAGTTCTTC
TRBV28	NA	TRBJ1-6	NA	CASNLYPEGNSPLHF	TGTGCCAGCAATCTTTACCCCGAAGGCAATTCACCCCTCCACTTT
TRBV13	NA	TRBJ2-7	many	CASSLGSRLTYEQYF	TGTGCCAGCAGCTTAGGCTCCCGGTTAACCTACGAGCAGTACTTC
TRBV10-3	NA	TRBJ1-1	NA	CAISDWQLNTEAFF	TGTGCCATCAGTGATTGGCAGTTGAACACTGAAGCTTTCTTT
TRBV20-1	NA	TRBJ1-1	few	CSAQKAVGEAFF	TGCAGTGCCCAAAAGGCCGTCGGGGAAGCTTTCTTT
TRBV20-1	NA	TRBJ2-1	few	CSASGGHGPVGQFF	TGCAGTGCTAGTGGGGGCCATGGTCCTGTCGGTCAGTTCTTC
TRBV5-6	TRBD1	TRBJ1-1	many	CASSWGQGGTEAFF	TGTGCCAGCAGCTGGGGACAGGGGGGGACTGAAGCTTTCTTT
TRBV11-1	NA	TRBJ2-3	NA	CASSHGQPGTDTQYF	TGTGCCAGCAGCCACGGACAACCGGGGACAGATACGCAGTATTTT
TRBV24-1	NA	TRBJ2-3	NA	CATSPRGQVDTQYF	TGTGCCACCAGCCCACGGGGGCAGGTAGATACGCAGTATTTT
TRBV19	TRBD2	TRBJ2-7	few	CASSIGLAAAYEQYF	TGTGCCAGTAGTATAGGACTAGCGGCAGCCTACGAGCAGTACTTC
TRBV4-2	TRBD1	TRBJ2-1	NA	CASSQSHRGRVGNEQFF	TGTGCCAGCAGCCAAAGTCACAGGGGGCGGGTTGGCAATGAGCAGTTCTTC
TRBV7-6	NA	TRBJ2-7	few	CASSLVSDSSYEQYF	TGTGCCAGCAGCTTAGTCTCCGACAGCTCCTACGAGCAGTACTTC
TRBV7-9	NA	TRBJ1-1	few	CASSSDMNTEAFF	TGTGCCAGCAGCTCAGATATGAACACTGAAGCTTTCTTT
TRBV5-1	NA	TRBJ2-7	few	CASSLSGREQYF	TGCGCCAGCAGCTTATCCGGTCGCGAGCAGTACTTC
TRBV28	NA	TRBJ1-1	NA	CASRLPLNTEAFF	TGTGCCAGCAGGCTTCCTTTGAACACTGAAGCTTTCTTT
TRBV7-9	NA	TRBJ2-4	NA	CASSYPGAQAENIQYF	TGTGCCAGCAGCTATCCCGGTGCCCAGGCCGAAAACATTCAGTACTTC
TRBV20-1	NA	TRBJ2-7	few	CSAGGGRPISYEQYF	TGCAGTGCTGGGGGGGGCAGGCCCATCTCCTACGAGCAGTACTTC
TRBV29-1	NA	TRBJ2-5	NA	CSVEDRVDWIRETQYF	TGCAGCGTTGAAGATCGCGTGGACTGGATCCGAGAGACCCAGTACTTC
TRBV19	NA	TRBJ2-5	NA	CASSIPGGGETQYF	TGTGCCAGTAGTATTCCCGGGGGAGGAGAGACCCAGTACTTC
TRBV10-3	NA	TRBJ2-7	many	CAISESRTYEQYF	TGTGCCATCAGTGAGTCGAGGACCTACGAGCAGTACTTC
TRBV7-9	TRBD1	TRBJ2-5	NA	CASSPGQFGETQYF	TGTGCCAGCAGCCCGGGACAGTTTGGAGAGACCCAGTACTTC
TRBV4-2	TRBD2	TRBJ2-1	few	CASSQDSTSGMGFEQFF	TGTGCCAGCAGCCAAGATTCAACTAGCGGCATGGGATTTGAGCAGTTCTTC
TRBV6-1	TRBD1	TRBJ1-2	NA	CASSQGAFYGYTF	TGTGCCAGCAGTCAGGGGGCGTTCTATGGCTACACCTTC
TRBV6-1	NA	TRBJ2-7	few	CASSPRTGEKGEQYF	TGTGCCAGCAGCCCCCGGACTGGGGAGAAGGGAGAGCAGTACTTC
TRBV19	NA	TRBJ2-5	NA	CASRSRGGTTLETQYF	TGTGCCAGTAGGAGTCGGGGCGGAACAACATTAGAGACCCAGTACTTC
TRBV15	NA	TRBJ2-7	few	CATSRTTAFYEQYF	TGTGCCACCAGCAGAACCACAGCCTTCTACGAGCAGTACTTC
TRBV18	NA	TRBJ2-6	NA	CASSPKKEVLRPGANVLTF	TGTGCCAGCTCACCAAAAAAGGAGGTTCTACGTCCTGGGGCCAACGTCCTGACTTTC
TRBV15	NA	TRBJ1-4	NA	CATSRVRVVNEKLFF	TGTGCCACCAGCAGAGTAAGGGTCGTGAATGAAAAACTGTTTTTT
TRBV10-3	TRBD2	TRBJ2-1	NA	CAISEWGEGQFF	TGTGCCATCAGTGAGTGGGGGGAGGGACAGTTCTTC
TRBV4-3	NA	TRBJ1-2	NA	CASSQNSGTVYGYTF	TGCGCCAGCAGCCAAAATTCTGGGACCGTCTATGGCTACACCTTC
TRBV30	NA	TRBJ1-1	many	CAWIPWGPMNTEAFF	TGTGCCTGGATACCATGGGGACCAATGAACACTGAAGCTTTCTTT
TRBV6-2/TRBV6-3	NA	TRBJ2-7	few	CASSYSAGAEYF	TGTGCCAGCAGTTACTCGGCCGGAGCGGAGTACTTC
TRBV6-5	NA	TRBJ2-5	NA	CASSYSRTQYF	TGTGCCAGCAGTTACTCGAGGACCCAGTACTTC
TRBV5-4	NA	TRBJ1-5	few	CAWGQPQHF	TGTGCCTGGGGTCAGCCCCAGCATTTT
TRBV4-3	NA	TRBJ1-4	few	CASSQEWVVDEKLFF	TGCGCCAGCAGCCAAGAATGGGTAGTGGATGAAAAACTGTTTTTT